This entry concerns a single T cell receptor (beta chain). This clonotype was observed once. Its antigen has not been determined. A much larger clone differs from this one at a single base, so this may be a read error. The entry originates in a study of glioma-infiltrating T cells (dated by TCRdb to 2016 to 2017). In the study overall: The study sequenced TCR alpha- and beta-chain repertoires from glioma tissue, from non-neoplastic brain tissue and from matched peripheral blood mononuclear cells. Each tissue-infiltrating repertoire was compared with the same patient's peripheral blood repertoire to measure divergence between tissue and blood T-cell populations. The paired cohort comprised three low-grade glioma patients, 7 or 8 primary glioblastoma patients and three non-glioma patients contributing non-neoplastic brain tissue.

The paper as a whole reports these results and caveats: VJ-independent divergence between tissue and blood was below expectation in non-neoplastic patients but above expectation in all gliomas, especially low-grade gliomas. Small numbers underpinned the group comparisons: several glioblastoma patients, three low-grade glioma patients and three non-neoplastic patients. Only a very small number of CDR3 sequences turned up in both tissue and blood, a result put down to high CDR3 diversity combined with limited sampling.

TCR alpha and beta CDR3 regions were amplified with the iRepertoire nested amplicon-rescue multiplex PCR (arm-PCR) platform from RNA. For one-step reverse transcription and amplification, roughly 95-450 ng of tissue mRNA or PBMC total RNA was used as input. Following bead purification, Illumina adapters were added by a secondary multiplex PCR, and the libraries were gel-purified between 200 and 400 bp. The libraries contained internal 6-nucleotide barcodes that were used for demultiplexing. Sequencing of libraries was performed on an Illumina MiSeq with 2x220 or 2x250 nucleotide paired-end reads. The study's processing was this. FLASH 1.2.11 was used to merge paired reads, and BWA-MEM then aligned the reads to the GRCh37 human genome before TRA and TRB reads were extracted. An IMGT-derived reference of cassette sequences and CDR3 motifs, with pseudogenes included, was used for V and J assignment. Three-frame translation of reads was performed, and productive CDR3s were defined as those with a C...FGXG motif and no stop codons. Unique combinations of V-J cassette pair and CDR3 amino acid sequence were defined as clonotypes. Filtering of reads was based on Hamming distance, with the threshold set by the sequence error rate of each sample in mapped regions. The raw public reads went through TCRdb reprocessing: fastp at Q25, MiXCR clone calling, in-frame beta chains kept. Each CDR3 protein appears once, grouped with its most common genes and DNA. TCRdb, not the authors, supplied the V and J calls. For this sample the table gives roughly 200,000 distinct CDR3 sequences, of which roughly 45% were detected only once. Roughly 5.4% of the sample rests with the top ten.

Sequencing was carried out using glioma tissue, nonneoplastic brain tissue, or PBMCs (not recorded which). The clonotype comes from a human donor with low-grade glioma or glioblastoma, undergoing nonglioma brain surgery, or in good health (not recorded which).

The CDR3 protein is CSVEHNEQFF. The nucleotide sequence reads TGCAGCGTTGAACACAATGAGCAGTTCTTC. The sequence joins TRBV29-1 to TRBJ2-1, with the D segment identity uncertain. The CDR3 starts with the cysteine, ends with the phenylalanine, and has 10 residues. The retained sequence is limited to the CDR3, 30 bases, with the frame set at the first base. Taken from the germline V gene, the CDR1 and CDR2 loops are SQVTM and ANQGSEA. V and J are truncated by 2 bases and 5 bases respectively, leaving an intervening sequence of 1 base.